This T cell receptor (beta chain) stems from a study of control samples from healthy donors and cancer patients. Sequenced by immunoSEQ multiplex PCR; TCRdb stores in-frame clones only, minus some. The data contain roughly 450,000 clones, over 75% of them seen just once; the ten biggest clones take up 5% to 8%. This TCR came from a man aged 35 to 55 with head and neck cancer. Source material: PBMCs.

This chain's CDR3 is CASSSRTGGLEKLFF. In DNA form, the CDR3 reads TGTGCCAGCAGCTCCAGGACAGGGGGCTTGGAAAAACTGTTTTTT. The chain employs TRBV7-8 and TRBJ1-4, with 11 positions matching TRBD1. The CDR3 runs 15 residues. Per the germline V gene, CDR1 is SGHVS and CDR2 is FQNEAQ. V shed 4 bases, J shed 8 bases, and the junction held 6 bases outside the gene matches.